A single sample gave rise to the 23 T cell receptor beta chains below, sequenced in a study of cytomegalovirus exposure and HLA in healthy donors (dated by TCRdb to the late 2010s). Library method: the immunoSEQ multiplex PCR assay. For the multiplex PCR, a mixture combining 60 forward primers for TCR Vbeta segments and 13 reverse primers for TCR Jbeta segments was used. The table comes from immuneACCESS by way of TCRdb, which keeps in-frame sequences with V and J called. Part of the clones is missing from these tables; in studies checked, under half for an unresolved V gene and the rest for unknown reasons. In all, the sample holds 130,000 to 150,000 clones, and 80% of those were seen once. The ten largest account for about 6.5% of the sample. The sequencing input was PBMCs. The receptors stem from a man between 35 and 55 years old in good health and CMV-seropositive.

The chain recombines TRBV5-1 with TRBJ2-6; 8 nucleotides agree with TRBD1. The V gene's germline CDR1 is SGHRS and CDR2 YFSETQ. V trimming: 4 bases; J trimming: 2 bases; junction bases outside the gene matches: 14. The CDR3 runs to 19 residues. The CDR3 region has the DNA TGCGCCAGCAGCAAGCTAGCTCAGGGGGCGCTTGCTGGGGCCAACGTCCTGACTTTC. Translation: CASSKLAQGALAGANVLTF.

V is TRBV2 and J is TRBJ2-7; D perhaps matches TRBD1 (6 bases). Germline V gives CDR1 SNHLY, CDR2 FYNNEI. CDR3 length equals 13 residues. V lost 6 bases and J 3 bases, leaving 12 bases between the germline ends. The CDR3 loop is CASRRTEIYEQYF. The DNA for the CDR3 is TGTGCCAGCAGAAGGACAGAGATCTACGAGCAGTACTTC. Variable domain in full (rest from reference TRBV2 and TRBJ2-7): EPEVTQTPSHQVTQMGQEVILRCVPISNHLYFYWYRQILGQKVEFLVSFYNNEISEKSEIFDDQFSVERPDGSNFTLKIRSTKLEDSAMYFCASRRTEIYEQYFGPGTRLTVT.

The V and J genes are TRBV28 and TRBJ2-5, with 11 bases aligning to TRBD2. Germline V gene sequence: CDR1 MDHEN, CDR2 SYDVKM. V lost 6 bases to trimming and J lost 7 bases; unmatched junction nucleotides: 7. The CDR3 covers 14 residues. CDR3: CASRIAGGEGTQYF. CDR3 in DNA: TGTGCCAGCAGAATAGCGGGGGGGGAAGGGACCCAGTACTTC.

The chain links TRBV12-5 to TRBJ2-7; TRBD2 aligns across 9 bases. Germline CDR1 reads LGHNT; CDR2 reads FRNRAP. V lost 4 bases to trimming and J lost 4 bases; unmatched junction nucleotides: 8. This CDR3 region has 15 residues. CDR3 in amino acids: CASGSLSGGPYEQYF. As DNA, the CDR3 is TGTGCTAGTGGTTCCCTTAGCGGGGGCCCTTACGAGCAGTACTTC.

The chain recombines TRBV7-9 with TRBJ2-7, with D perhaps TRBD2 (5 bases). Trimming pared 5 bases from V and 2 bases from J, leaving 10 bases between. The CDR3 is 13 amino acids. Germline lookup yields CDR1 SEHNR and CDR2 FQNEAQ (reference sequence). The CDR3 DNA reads TGTGCCAGCAGCGCATCCGGGACCTACGAGCAGTACTTC. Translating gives CASSASGTYEQYF. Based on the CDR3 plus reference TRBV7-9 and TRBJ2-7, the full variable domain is DTGVSQNPRHKITKRGQNVTFRCDPISEHNRLYWYRQTLGQGPEFLTYFQNEAQLEKSRLLSDRFSAERPKGSFSTLEIQRTEQGDSAMYLCASSASGTYEQYFGPGTRLTVT.

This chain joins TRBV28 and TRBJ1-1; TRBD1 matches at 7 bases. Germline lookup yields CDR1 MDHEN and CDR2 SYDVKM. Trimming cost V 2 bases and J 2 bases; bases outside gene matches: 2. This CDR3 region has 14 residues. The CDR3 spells CASSLGTANTEAFF. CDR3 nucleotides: TGTGCCAGCAGTTTAGGGACAGCTAACACTGAAGCTTTCTTT.

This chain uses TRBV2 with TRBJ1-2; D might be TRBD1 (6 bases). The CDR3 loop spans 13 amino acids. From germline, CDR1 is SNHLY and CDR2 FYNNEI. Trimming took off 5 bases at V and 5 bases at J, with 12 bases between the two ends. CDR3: CASSLDRDYGYTF. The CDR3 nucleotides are TGTGCCAGCAGTCTGGACAGAGATTATGGCTACACCTTC.

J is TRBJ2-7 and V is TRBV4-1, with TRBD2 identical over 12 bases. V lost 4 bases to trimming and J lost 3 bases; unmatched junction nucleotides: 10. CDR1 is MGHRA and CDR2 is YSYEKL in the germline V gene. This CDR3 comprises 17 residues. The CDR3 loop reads CASSLETTSGGLYEQYF. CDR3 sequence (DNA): TGCGCCAGCAGCCTTGAGACGACTAGCGGGGGACTCTACGAGCAGTACTTC.

CDR3 region: CASSDSMNTEAFF. The DNA of the CDR3 is TGTGCCAGCAGCGACAGTATGAACACTGAAGCTTTCTTT. This chain uses TRBV27 with TRBJ1-1, with a weak D call TRBD1 (5 bases). The V gene lost 6 bases and the J gene lost 0 bases, with 8 bases spanning the gap. CDR1 and CDR2 (germline): MNHEY, SMNVEV (reference sequence). The CDR3 length is 13 residues.

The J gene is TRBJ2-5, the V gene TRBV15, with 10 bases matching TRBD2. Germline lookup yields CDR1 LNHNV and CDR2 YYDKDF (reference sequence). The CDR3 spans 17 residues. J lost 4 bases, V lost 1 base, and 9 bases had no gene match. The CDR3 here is CATSRVGLAGGIETQYF. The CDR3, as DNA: TGTGCCACCAGCAGAGTCGGTTTAGCGGGAGGTATAGAGACCCAGTACTTC.

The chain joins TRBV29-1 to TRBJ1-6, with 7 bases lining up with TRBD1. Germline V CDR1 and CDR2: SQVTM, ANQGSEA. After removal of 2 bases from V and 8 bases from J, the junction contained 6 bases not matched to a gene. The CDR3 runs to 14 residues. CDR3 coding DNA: TGCAGCGTTGAACCGGGACAGCGTGATTCACCCCTCCACTTT. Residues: CSVEPGQRDSPLHF.

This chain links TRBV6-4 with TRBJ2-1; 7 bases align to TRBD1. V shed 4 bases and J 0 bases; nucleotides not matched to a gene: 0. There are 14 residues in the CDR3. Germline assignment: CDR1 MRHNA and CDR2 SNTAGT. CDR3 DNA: TGTGCCAGCAGTGGGGACAGCTCCTACAATGAGCAGTTCTTC. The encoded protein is CASSGDSSYNEQFF.

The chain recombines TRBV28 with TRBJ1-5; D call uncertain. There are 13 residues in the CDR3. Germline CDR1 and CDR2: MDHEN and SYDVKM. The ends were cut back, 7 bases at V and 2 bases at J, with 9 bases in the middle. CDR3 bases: TGTGCCAGCACTATCGGTCGCAATCAGCCCCAGCATTTT. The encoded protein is CASTIGRNQPQHF.

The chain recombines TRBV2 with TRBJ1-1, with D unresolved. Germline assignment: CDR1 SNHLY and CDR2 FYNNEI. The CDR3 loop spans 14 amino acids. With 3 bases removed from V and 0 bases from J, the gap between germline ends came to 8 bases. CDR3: CASSDVSVNTEAFF. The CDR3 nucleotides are TGTGCCAGCAGTGACGTGTCTGTGAACACTGAAGCTTTCTTT.

CDR3 residues: CASSLWTSGGAGTYEQYF. CDR3 nucleotides: TGTGCCAGCAGTTTATGGACTAGCGGGGGGGCCGGAACCTACGAGCAGTACTTC. The chain recombines TRBV28 with TRBJ2-5, with 14 bases fitting TRBD2. The end of the DNA aligns better with TRBJ2-7, so the J call may be wrong. The length of the CDR3 is 18 residues. Germline assignment: CDR1 MDHEN and CDR2 SYDVKM.

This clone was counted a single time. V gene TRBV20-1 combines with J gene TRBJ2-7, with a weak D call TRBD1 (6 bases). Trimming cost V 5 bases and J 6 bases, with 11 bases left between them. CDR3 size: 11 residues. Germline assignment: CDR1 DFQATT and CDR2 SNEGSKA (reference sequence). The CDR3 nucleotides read TGCAGTGCTCAGGACAGCGGCGAGCAGTACTTC. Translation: CSAQDSGEQYF.

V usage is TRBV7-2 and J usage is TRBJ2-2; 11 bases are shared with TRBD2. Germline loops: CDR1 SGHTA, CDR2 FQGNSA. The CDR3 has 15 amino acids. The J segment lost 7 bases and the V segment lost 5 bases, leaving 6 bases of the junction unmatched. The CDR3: CASSRLAGSLGELFF. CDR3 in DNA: TGTGCCAGCAGCCGACTAGCGGGAAGTCTCGGGGAGCTGTTTTTT.

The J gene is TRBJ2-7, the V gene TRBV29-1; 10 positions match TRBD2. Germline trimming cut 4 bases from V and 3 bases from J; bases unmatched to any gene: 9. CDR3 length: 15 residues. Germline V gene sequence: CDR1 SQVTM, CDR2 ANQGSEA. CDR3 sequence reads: CSVAVRTSGNYEQYF. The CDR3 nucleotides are TGCAGCGTTGCAGTGCGGACTAGCGGTAACTACGAGCAGTACTTC.

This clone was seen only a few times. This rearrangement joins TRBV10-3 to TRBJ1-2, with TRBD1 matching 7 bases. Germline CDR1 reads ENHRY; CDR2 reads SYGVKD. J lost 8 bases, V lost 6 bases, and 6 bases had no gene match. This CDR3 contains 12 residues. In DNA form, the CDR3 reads TGTGCCATCAGGTTGACAGGGAGAGGCTACACCTTC. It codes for CAIRLTGRGYTF.

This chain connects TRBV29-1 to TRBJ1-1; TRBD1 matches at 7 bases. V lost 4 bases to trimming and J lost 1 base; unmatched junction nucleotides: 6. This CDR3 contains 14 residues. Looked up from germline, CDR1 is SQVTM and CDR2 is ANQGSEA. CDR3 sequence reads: CSVGWDRSNTEAFF. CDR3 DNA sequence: TGCAGCGTTGGATGGGACAGATCGAACACTGAAGCTTTCTTT.

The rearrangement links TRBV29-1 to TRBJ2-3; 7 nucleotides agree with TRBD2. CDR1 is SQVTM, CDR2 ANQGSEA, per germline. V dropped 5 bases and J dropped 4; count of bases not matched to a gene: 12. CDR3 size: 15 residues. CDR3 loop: CSVQVAGVSADTQYF. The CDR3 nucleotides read TGCAGCGTTCAAGTGGCGGGAGTGTCGGCAGATACGCAGTATTTT.

The CDR3, as DNA: TGTGCCAGCAGCGGCGGGACTTCAAATGAGCAGTTCTTC. It translates to CASSGGTSNEQFF. This chain links TRBV5-4 with TRBJ2-1; tentatively, D is TRBD2 (6 bases). The CDR3 runs 13 residues. Trimming removed 4 bases at V and 7 bases at J, with 12 bases between. Germline loops: CDR1 SGHNT, CDR2 YYREEE (reference sequence).

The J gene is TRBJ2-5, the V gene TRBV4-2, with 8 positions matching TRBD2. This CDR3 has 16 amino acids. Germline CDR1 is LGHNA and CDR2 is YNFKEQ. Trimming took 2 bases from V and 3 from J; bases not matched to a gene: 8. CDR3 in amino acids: CASSQSSGSTEETQYF. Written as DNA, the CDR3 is TGTGCCAGCAGCCAATCTAGCGGGTCGACGGAAGAGACCCAGTACTTC.